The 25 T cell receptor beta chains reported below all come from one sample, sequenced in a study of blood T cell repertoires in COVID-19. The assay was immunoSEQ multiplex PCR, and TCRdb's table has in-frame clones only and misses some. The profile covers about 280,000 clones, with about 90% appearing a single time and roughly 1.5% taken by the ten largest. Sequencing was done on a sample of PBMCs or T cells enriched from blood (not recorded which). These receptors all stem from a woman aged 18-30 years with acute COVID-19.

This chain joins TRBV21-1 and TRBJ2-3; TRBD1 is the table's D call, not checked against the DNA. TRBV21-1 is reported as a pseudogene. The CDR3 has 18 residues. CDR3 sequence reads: CASSKKRRRQGGQDTQYF. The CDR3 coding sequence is TGTGCCAGCAGCAAAAAAAGGCGTAGACAGGGTGGTCAGGATACGCAGTATTTT.

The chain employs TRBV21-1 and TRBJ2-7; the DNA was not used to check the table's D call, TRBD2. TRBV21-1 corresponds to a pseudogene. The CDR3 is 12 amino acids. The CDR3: CASSKVGPEQYF. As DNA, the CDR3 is TGTGCCAGCAGCAAAGTCGGTCCAGAGCAGTACTTC.

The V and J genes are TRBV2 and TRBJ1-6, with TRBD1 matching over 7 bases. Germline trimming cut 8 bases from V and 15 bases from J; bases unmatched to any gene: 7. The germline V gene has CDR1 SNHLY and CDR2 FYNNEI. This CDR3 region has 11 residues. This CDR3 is CASESGTDLHF. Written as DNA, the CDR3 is TGTGCCAGCGAGTCAGGGACAGACCTCCACTTT.

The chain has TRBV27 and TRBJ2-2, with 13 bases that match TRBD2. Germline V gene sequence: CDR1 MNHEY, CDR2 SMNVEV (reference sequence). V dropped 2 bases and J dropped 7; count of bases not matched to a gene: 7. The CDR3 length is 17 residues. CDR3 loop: CASSLPGLAGLGGELFF. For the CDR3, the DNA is TGTGCCAGCAGTTTACCGGGACTAGCGGGATTGGGCGGGGAGCTGTTTTTT.

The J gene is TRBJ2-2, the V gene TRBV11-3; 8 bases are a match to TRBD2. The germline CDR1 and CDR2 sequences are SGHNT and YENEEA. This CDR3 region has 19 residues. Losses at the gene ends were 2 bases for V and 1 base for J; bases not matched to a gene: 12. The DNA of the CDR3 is TGTGCCAGCAGCTTAAGTTTCCGCCACGGGGGGGGGAACACCGGGGAGCTGTTTTTT. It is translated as CASSLSFRHGGGNTGELFF.

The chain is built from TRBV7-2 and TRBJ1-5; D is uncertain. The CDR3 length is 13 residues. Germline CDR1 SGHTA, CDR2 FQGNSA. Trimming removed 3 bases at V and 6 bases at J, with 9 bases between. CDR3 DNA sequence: TGTGCCAGCAGCTTCACAGCTTCTCAGCCCCAGCATTTT. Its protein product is CASSFTASQPQHF.

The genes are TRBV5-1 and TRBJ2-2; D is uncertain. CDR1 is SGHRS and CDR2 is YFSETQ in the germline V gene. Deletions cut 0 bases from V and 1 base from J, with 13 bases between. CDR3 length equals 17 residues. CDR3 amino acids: CASSLEFYQENTGELFF. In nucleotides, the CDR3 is TGCGCCAGCAGCTTGGAATTTTACCAGGAGAACACCGGGGAGCTGTTTTTT. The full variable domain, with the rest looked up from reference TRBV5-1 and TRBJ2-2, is KAGVTQTPRYLIKTRGQQVTLSCSPISGHRSVSWYQQTPGQGLQFLFEYFSETQRNKGNFPGRFSGRQFSNSRSEMNVSTLELGDSALYLCASSLEFYQENTGELFFGEGSRLTVL.

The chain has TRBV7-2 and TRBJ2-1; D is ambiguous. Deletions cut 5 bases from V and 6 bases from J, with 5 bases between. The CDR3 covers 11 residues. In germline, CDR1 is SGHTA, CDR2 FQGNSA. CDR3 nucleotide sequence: TGTGCCAGCAGCCTCCTCAATGAGCAGTTCTTC. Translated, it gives CASSLLNEQFF.

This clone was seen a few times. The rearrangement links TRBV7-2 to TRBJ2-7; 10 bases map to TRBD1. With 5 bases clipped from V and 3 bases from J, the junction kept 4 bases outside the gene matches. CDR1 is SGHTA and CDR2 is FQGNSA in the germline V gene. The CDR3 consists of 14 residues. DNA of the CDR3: TGTGCCAGCAGCAAGGACAGGGGGTACTACGAGCAGTACTTC. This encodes CASSKDRGYYEQYF.

The CDR3 region has the DNA TGTGCCAGCAGTTACTCGACCTCAGGAGGCTACACCTTC. As protein: CASSYSTSGGYTF. The chain has TRBV6-5 and TRBJ1-2; no definite D call. The CDR3 length is 13 residues. Germline CDR1 reads MNHEY; CDR2 reads SVGAGI. Trimming removed 0 bases at V and 8 bases at J, with 10 bases between.

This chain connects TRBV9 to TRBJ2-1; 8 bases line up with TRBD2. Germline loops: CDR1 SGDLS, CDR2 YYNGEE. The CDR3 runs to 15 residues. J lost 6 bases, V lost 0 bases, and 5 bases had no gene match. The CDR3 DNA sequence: TGTGCCAGCAGCGTAGGCAGCGGGAGCCCCAATGAGCAGTTCTTC. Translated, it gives CASSVGSGSPNEQFF. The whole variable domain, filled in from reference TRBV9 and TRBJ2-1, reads DSGVTQTPKHLITATGQRVTLRCSPRSGDLSVYWYQQSLDQGLQFLIQYYNGEERAKGNILERFSAQQFPDLHSELNLSSLELGDSALYFCASSVGSGSPNEQFFGPGTRLTVL.

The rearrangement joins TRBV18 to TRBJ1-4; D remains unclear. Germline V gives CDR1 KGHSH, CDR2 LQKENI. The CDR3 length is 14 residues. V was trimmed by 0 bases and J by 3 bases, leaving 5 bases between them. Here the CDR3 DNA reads TGTGCCAGCTCACCACCTCTGTCTAATGAAAAACTGTTTTTT. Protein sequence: CASSPPLSNEKLFF.

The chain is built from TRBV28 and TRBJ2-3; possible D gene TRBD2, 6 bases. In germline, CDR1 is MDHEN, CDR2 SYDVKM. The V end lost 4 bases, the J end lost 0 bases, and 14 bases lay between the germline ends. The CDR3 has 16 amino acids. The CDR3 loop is CASSSGWGESTDTQYF. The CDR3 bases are TGTGCCAGCAGTTCCGGGTGGGGGGAGAGCACAGATACGCAGTATTTT.

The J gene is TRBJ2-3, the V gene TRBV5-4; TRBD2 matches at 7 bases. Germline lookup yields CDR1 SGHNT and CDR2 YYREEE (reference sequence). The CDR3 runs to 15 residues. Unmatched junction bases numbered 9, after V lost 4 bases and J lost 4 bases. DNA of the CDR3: TGTGCCAGCAGCCCCCAGCGGGAACAATCAGATACGCAGTATTTT. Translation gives CASSPQREQSDTQYF. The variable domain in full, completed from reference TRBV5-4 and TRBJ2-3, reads ETGVTQSPTHLIKTRGQQVTLRCSSQSGHNTVSWYQQALGQGPQFIFQYYREEENGRGNFPPRFSGLQFPNYSSELNVNALELDDSALYLCASSPQREQSDTQYFGPGTRLTVL.

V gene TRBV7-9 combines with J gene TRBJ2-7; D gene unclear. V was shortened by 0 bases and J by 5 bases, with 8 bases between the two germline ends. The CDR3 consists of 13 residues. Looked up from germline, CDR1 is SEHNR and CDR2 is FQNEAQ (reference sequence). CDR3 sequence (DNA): TGTGCCAGCAGCTTAGCAAGCCTAGACGAGCAGTACTTC. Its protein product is CASSLASLDEQYF.

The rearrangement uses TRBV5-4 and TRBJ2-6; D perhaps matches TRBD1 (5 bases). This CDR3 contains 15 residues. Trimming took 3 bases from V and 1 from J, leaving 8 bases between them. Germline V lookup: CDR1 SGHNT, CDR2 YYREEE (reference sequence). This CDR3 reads CASSSPGSGANVLTF. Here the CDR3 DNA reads TGTGCCAGCAGCTCGCCAGGGTCTGGGGCCAACGTCCTGACTTTC.

CDR3 sequence reads: CASSSSGRVPPEQYF. The CDR3 nucleotides are TGTGCCAGCAGCTCGAGCGGGAGAGTACCACCCGAGCAGTACTTC. The chain joins TRBV13 to TRBJ2-7; 8 positions agree with TRBD2. Germline trimming cut 4 bases from V and 6 bases from J; bases unmatched to any gene: 11. In germline, CDR1 is PRHDT, CDR2 FYEKMQ (reference sequence). This CDR3 has 15 amino acids.

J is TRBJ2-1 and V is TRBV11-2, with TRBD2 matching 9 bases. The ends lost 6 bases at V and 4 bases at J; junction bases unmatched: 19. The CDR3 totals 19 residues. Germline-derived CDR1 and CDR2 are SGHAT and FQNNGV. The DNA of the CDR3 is TGTGCCAGCAGGATACCGGGACTAGCCCCTGTGCCCTCGTACAATGAGCAGTTCTTC. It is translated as CASRIPGLAPVPSYNEQFF.

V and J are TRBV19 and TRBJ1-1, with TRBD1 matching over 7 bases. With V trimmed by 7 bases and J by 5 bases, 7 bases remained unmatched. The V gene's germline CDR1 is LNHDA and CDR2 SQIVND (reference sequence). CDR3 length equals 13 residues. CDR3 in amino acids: CASKQGSVTEAFF. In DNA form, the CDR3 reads TGTGCCAGTAAACAGGGGTCGGTAACTGAAGCTTTCTTT.

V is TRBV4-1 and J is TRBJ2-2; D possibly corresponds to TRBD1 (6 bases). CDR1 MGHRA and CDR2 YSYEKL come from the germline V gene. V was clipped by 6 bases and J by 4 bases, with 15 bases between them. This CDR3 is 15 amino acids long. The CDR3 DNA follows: TGCGCCAGCAGGCCTGTTGGGGGCAGCACCGGGGAGCTGTTTTTT. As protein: CASRPVGGSTGELFF.

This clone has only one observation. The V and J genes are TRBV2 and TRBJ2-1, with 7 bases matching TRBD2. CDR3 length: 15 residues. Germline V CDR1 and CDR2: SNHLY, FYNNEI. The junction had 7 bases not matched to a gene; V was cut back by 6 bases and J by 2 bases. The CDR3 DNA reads TGTGCCAGCAGCGGGGGGAACCCCACCTACAATGAGCAGTTCTTC. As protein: CASSGGNPTYNEQFF.

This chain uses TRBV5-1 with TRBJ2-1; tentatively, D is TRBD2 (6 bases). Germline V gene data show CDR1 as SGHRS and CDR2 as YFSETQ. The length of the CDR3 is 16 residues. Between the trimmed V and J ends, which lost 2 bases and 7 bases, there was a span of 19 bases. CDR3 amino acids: CASSFSRGEIGNEQFF. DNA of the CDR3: TGCGCCAGCAGCTTTTCGCGGGGCGAAATCGGGAATGAGCAGTTCTTC.

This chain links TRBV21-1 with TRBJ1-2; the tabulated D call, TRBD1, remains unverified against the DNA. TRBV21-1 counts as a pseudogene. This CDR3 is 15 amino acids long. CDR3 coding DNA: TGTGCCAGCAGCAAAGGGCTGCCGTATTTGGATGGCTACACCTTC. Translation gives CASSKGLPYLDGYTF.

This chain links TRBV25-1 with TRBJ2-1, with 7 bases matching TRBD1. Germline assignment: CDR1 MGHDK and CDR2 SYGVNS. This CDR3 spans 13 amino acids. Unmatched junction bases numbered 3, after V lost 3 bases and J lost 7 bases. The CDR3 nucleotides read TGTGCCAGCAGTGATGACAGGGTAAATGAGCAGTTCTTC. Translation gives CASSDDRVNEQFF.

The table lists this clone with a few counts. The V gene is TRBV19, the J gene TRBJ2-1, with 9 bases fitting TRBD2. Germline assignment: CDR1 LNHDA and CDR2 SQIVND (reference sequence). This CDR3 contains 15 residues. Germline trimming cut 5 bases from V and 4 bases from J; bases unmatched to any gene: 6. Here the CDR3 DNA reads TGTGCCAGTAGTCTAGCGGGACTAGGATACAATGAGCAGTTCTTC. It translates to CASSLAGLGYNEQFF.